These T cell receptor beta chains were read from a single sample in a study of cytomegalovirus exposure and HLA in healthy donors. Assay: immunoSEQ multiplex PCR; the TCRdb copy retains only in-frame clones and omits some. The sample has 71,000 or so clones; approximately 94% are singletons. The sequencing sample was made of PBMCs. These receptors were obtained from a woman younger than 35 in good health and CMV-seropositive. Each CDR3 is given with its conserved first and last residue. The order of the fields is CDR3 DNA, CDR3 protein, V gene, J gene, clone size, D gene. The D gene is left open where the match is weak. Where a row states a size, it is once, few, many or the class of an expanded clone; other rows omit it.

cdr3_nt: TGTGCCTGGAGTCAGGGGGGAGATACGCAGTATTTT; cdr3_aa: CAWSQGGDTQYF; v_call: TRBV30; j_call: TRBJ2-3; clone_size: NA; d_call: NA
cdr3_nt: TGTGCCAGCAGCTTAATTGGGCCTAGCGACGATAATGAGCAGTTCTTC; cdr3_aa: CASSLIGPSDDNEQFF; v_call: TRBV7-3; j_call: TRBJ2-1; clone_size: NA; d_call: NA
cdr3_nt: TGTGCCAGCAGTGAGAGTGGAGGGGCAGATACGCAGTATTTT; cdr3_aa: CASSESGGADTQYF; v_call: TRBV6-1; j_call: TRBJ2-3; clone_size: NA; d_call: NA
cdr3_nt: TGTGCCAGCAGTTTCCGGGCAGGCAGGGACTATAATTCACCCCTCCACTTT; cdr3_aa: CASSFRAGRDYNSPLHF; v_call: TRBV28; j_call: TRBJ1-6; clone_size: once; d_call: NA
cdr3_nt: TGTGCCAGCAGTTTAGCCCTAGGAGGAGGGTACCCAGAGACCCAGTACTTC; cdr3_aa: CASSLALGGGYPETQYF; v_call: TRBV27; j_call: TRBJ2-5; clone_size: NA; d_call: NA
cdr3_nt: TGCAGCGTTGAGATACCGGGAGGGGGTTACGAGCAGTACTTC; cdr3_aa: CSVEIPGGGYEQYF; v_call: TRBV29-1; j_call: TRBJ2-7; clone_size: NA; d_call: TRBD2
cdr3_nt: TGTGCCATCAGTGAAGGGACTAGCGGGGGGGCCTTCGAGCAGTACTTC; cdr3_aa: CAISEGTSGGAFEQYF; v_call: TRBV10-3; j_call: TRBJ2-7; clone_size: NA; d_call: TRBD2
cdr3_nt: TGTGCCAGAAGCTTCTCCAGAAAGTATAGCAATCAGCCCCAGCATTTT; cdr3_aa: CARSFSRKYSNQPQHF; v_call: TRBV5-3; j_call: TRBJ1-5; clone_size: NA; d_call: NA
cdr3_nt: TGTGCCAGCAGTTTCTGGACAGGGGTAGGAAACACCATATATTTT; cdr3_aa: CASSFWTGVGNTIYF; v_call: TRBV6-6; j_call: TRBJ1-3; clone_size: once; d_call: TRBD1
cdr3_nt: TGCGCCAGCAGCCGGGACCAAGAGACCCAGTACTTC; cdr3_aa: CASSRDQETQYF; v_call: TRBV5-1; j_call: TRBJ2-5; clone_size: NA; d_call: NA
cdr3_nt: TGTGCCTGGAGTGTACGACAGAGGATCCCTGAAGCTTTCTTT; cdr3_aa: CAWSVRQRIPEAFF; v_call: TRBV30; j_call: TRBJ1-1; clone_size: once; d_call: NA
cdr3_nt: TGTGCCAGCAGTTTGAGGGGGGCGGGAGGGAGCTCCTACAATGAGCAGTTCTTC; cdr3_aa: CASSLRGAGGSSYNEQFF; v_call: TRBV28; j_call: TRBJ2-1; clone_size: NA; d_call: TRBD2
cdr3_nt: TGTGCCAGCAACTTCAGGGCTGAAGCTTTCTTT; cdr3_aa: CASNFRAEAFF; v_call: TRBV5-8; j_call: TRBJ1-1; clone_size: NA; d_call: NA
cdr3_nt: TGTGCCAGCAGCCAAGGCGTTGTGGGACAGGGGGACACTGAAGCTTTCTTT; cdr3_aa: CASSQGVVGQGDTEAFF; v_call: TRBV4-2; j_call: TRBJ1-1; clone_size: NA; d_call: TRBD1
cdr3_nt: TGTGCCAGCAGCCAAGGACAGTATATGGTCTACACCTTC; cdr3_aa: CASSQGQYMVYTF; v_call: TRBV14; j_call: TRBJ1-2; clone_size: NA; d_call: NA
cdr3_nt: TGTGCCAGCAGTCCCGGGACAGGGGACTACGAGCAGTACTTC; cdr3_aa: CASSPGTGDYEQYF; v_call: TRBV7-2; j_call: TRBJ2-7; clone_size: NA; d_call: TRBD1
cdr3_nt: TGTGCCAGCAGCCTAACAGAGGGCTACACCTTC; cdr3_aa: CASSLTEGYTF; v_call: TRBV5-6; j_call: TRBJ1-2; clone_size: NA; d_call: NA
cdr3_nt: TGTGCCAGCAACAACAGGGTCACTGAAGCTTTCTTT; cdr3_aa: CASNNRVTEAFF; v_call: TRBV6-1; j_call: TRBJ1-1; clone_size: once; d_call: NA
cdr3_nt: TGCGCCAGCAGCCAACTAGCGGGAGTAGAGACCCAGTACTTC; cdr3_aa: CASSQLAGVETQYF; v_call: TRBV4-3; j_call: TRBJ2-5; clone_size: NA; d_call: TRBD2
cdr3_nt: TGTGCCAGCAGCACAAACAGGGGCGGGAACACCGGGGAGCTGTTTTTT; cdr3_aa: CASSTNRGGNTGELFF; v_call: TRBV7-3; j_call: TRBJ2-2; clone_size: NA; d_call: TRBD1
cdr3_nt: TGTGCCAGCGCCGTTCAAGCGGCGGGACTCACAGATACGCAGTATTTT; cdr3_aa: CASAVQAAGLTDTQYF; v_call: TRBV9; j_call: TRBJ2-3; clone_size: NA; d_call: NA
cdr3_nt: TGTGCCAGCAGTTCCAAGGACAGACCCTACGAAGAGCAGTACTTC; cdr3_aa: CASSSKDRPYEEQYF; v_call: TRBV6-7; j_call: TRBJ2-7; clone_size: NA; d_call: NA
cdr3_nt: TGTGCCAGCAGTTTATCCGTCGCTAGTTACAATGAGCAGTTCTTC; cdr3_aa: CASSLSVASYNEQFF; v_call: TRBV27; j_call: TRBJ2-1; clone_size: NA; d_call: NA